This record covers a single T cell receptor (beta chain). The data originate from a study of blood T cell repertoires in COVID-19. Study background: Sites in the United States, Italy and Spain provided acute and convalescent COVID-19 samples.

Using immunoSEQ multiplex PCR, the repertoire was profiled, and TCRdb retains in-frame clones only, with some absent. Of 55,000 to 75,000 clones listed, just over 85% were seen once; the top ten hold 3.2%. The sample taken for sequencing was peripheral blood. The TCR comes from a middle-aged man with active COVID-19.

CDR3 protein: CASPRSQGGGGDRTGELFF. In DNA, the CDR3 is TGTGCCAGCCCACGATCACAAGGAGGCGGGGGGGATCGAACCGGGGAGCTGTTTTTT. The chain couples TRBV18 to TRBJ2-2, with 9 bases identical to TRBD2. The CDR3 is 19 residues long. Trimming removed 8 bases from V and 5 bases from J; junction bases left unmatched: 21. Germline V gene sequence: CDR1 KGHSH, CDR2 LQKENI.